This T cell receptor (beta chain) was found in a study of draining lymph node invasion in breast cancer (dated by TCRdb to 2020 to 2021). Broadly, across the study: In a separate targeted assay, sorted memory regulatory T cells and memory conventional CD4 T cells were compared across breast cancer tissues by bulk TCR-beta CDR3 sequencing. In the separate targeted TCR sequencing, lymph nodes from five or six patients were covered, and primary tumors were sequenced for three of those patients. Matched non-invaded and tumor-invaded tumor-draining lymph nodes plus the primary tumor were contributed by each patient, with both Treg and Tconv subsets profiled. What the authors observed across the whole study: Some of the top 100 tumor clones were detected in invaded and non-invaded nodes, suggesting recirculation between tumor and draining nodes. The tumor top-100 clone tracking analysis was possible in only two patients. Data could not resolve whether Treg conversion occurred in a given organ or whether converted Tregs recirculated between nodes and tumor. According to the targeted TCR-seq data, Tregs appeared to be more clonally expanded than Tconvs in every tissue, and both subsets had lower diversity in tumor than in lymph nodes. TCRs shared between the Treg and Tconv subsets were regarded as suggesting, but not proving, a common clonal origin. In each tissue, about 13-25% of Treg TCRs were also present in Tconvs, a finding interpreted as suggesting peripheral induction of Tregs.

The library was obtained by bulk RNA-seq. For sequencing, an Illumina HiSeq 2500 was employed. In the authors' own workflow: For the separate targeted TCR-seq dataset, MiXCR version 2.1.5 with default parameters extracted and quantified CDR3 sequences from raw reads. Each TCR-beta clone in the separate targeted TCR-seq dataset was defined by the V gene, J gene and CDR3 sequence taken together. For the separate targeted TCR-seq dataset, clones with fewer than three counts were filtered out, after which only the 90% most strongly expressed clones in each sample were kept. For each tissue in the separate targeted TCR-seq dataset, Treg-Tconv overlap was calculated by dividing the number of shared clones by the total number of Treg clones and multiplying by 100. Using fastp at Q25 and MiXCR, TCRdb reprocessed the public reads and kept productive beta chains. All rows with the same CDR3 protein become a single entry with the most common DNA and genes. The V and J calls come from TCRdb's annotation, not from the publication. A total of approximately 730 distinct CDR3 sequences appear in this sample, roughly 68% of them only once. The ten most abundant clones make up about 36% of the sample.

CD4+ CD45RA- CD25- cells were sorted as memory conventional CD4 T cells. Before staining and sorting, T cells were pre-enriched using a Miltenyi Pan T Cell isolation kit. Immunohistochemistry for estrogen receptor, progesterone receptor, HER2 and Ki-67 was used to characterize the primary tumors. Within a few hours after surgery, fresh surgical tissue was processed by cutting the tissue into small fragments. The tissue fragments were enzymatically digested with Liberase TL plus DNase for 20 minutes and then passed through a 40-micrometer strainer. After DAPI live/dead staining, sorting was performed on a BD FACS Aria II with 98-99% purity. Sorted cells were lysed in TCL buffer, and RNA was purified using a Norgen Single Cell RNA purification kit that included DNase treatment. Notes on this clonotype: Its target antigen remains unknown. Base qualities are not provided; no much larger clone lies one nucleotide away.

CDR1 and CDR2 were assigned from the germline V gene (reference sequence) as SEHNR and FQNEAQ. The CDR3 runs 13 amino acids, cysteine and phenylalanine included. Only the CDR3 DNA is retained, 39 bases long and in frame from the first base. V is reduced by 5 bases and J by 1 base, leaving a spacing of 8 bases between them. Sequencing was performed on sorted memory CD4+ effector T cells from the tumor. Explained via the paper, the cell subset or site label denotes: CD45RA-negative sorted CD4+ T cells (memory Tconv or effector/memory Treg). This receptor chain uses TRBV7-9 and TRBJ1-2; no confident D gene assignment can be made. This sequence was found in a female donor with luminal breast cancer. At the DNA level, the sequence is TGTGCCAGCAGCGTGACCGTTAACTATGGCTACACCTTC. This is translated as CASSVTVNYGYTF.